Below, 13 T cell receptor beta chains from the same sample are listed, as sequenced in a study of T cells in Graves' hyperthyroidism and ophthalmopathy. From RNA transcripts, TCR beta CDR3 regions were amplified. The TCR CDR3 first-round RT-PCR relied on the HTBI primer set. TCRdb reprocessed the multiplex PCR reads with MiXCR, giving one entry per CDR3 protein. The table lists fewer than 450,000 distinct CDR3 sequences, roughly 17% of them singletons. The sample taken for sequencing was blood. The receptors shown here come from a woman in her thirties with Graves' hyperthyroidism that later progressed to Graves' ophthalmopathy.

This clonotype was detected many times. The V gene is TRBV12-3 or TRBV12-4, the J gene TRBJ2-6; unclear D gene. The CDR3 totals 18 residues. V lost 3 bases and J 0 bases, leaving 15 bases between the germline ends. CDR3 nucleotides: TGTGCCAGCAGTTTTTTATGGGCGCACAGCTCTGGGGCCAACGTCCTGACTTTC. This gives the protein CASSFLWAHSSGANVLTF.

This clonotype came up a few times. The V call is TRBV7-9, the J call TRBJ2-7; 9 nucleotides agree with TRBD1. The trim removed 3 bases at V and 1 base at J, leaving 4 bases unmatched. The CDR3 contains 15 residues. Germline loops: CDR1 SEHNR, CDR2 FQNEAQ (reference sequence). The CDR3: CASSFQGQGSYEQYF. The CDR3 DNA follows: TGTGCCAGCAGCTTTCAGGGACAGGGTTCCTACGAGCAGTACTTC.

This chain links TRBV4-1 with TRBJ1-2, with D possibly TRBD1 on 5 matching bases. This CDR3 has 15 residues. Trimming cost V 0 bases and J 4 bases, with 12 bases left between them. The V gene's germline CDR1 is MGHRA and CDR2 YSYEKL. The CDR3 region has the DNA TGCGCCAGCAGCCAAGATTTTCAGGGTACCTATGGCTACACCTTC. Translating it yields CASSQDFQGTYGYTF.

Notes on this clonotype: The CDR3 carries no conserved terminal phenylalanine or tryptophan, so it likely arises from a read error. The V and J genes are TRBV11-2 and TRBJ2-6, with 8 bases aligning to TRBD1. The CDR3 runs 18 residues. Germline CDR1 reads SGHAT; CDR2 reads FQNNGV. The CDR3 sequence: CASSQEAMDRVGANVLTL. CDR3 DNA sequence: TGCGCCAGCAGCCAAGAAGCGATGGACAGGGTCGGGGCCAACGTCCTGACTCTC.

For this clonotype: A much larger clone is a single base away; this may be a read error. The gene calls are TRBV20-1 and TRBJ2-7; D call uncertain. This CDR3 contains 14 residues. CDR1 is DFQATT, CDR2 SNEGSKA, per germline (reference sequence). The CDR3 DNA reads TGCGGTGCTAGAGCAGGTGACACCACCTACGAGCAGTACTTC. Translating it yields CGARAGDTTYEQYF.

This clonotype has only a few counts. The chain combines TRBV7-8 with TRBJ1-2, with D perhaps TRBD1 (6 bases). The CDR3 length is 16 residues. The germline V and J ends were trimmed by 1 base and 2 bases, with 14 bases remaining between them. The V gene's germline CDR1 is SGHVS and CDR2 FQNEAQ. The CDR3 DNA follows: TGTGCCAGCAGCTTAGACGGGATAGGGGGAAACTATGGCTACACCTTC. Protein sequence: CASSLDGIGGNYGYTF.

This clonotype was detected a few times. J is TRBJ2-7 and V is TRBV4-1; D is unresolved. The CDR3 is 15 residues long. Trimming pared 6 bases from V and 0 bases from J, leaving 15 bases between. The germline V gene has CDR1 MGHRA and CDR2 YSYEKL. The CDR3 protein is CASSLSEAGSYEQYF. CDR3 DNA sequence: TGCGCCAGCAGTTTGAGCGAGGCCGGCTCCTACGAGCAGTACTTC.

This clonotype was counted between two and nine times. V is TRBV4-1 and J is TRBJ1-1; D call uncertain. This CDR3 spans 16 amino acids. Germline lookup yields CDR1 MGHRA and CDR2 YSYEKL. The germline V and J ends were trimmed by 1 base and 0 bases, with 12 bases remaining between them. For the CDR3, the DNA is TGCGCCAGCAGCCAAGGGTCAGTCCCAATGAACACTGAAGCTTTCTTT. This encodes CASSQGSVPMNTEAFF.

This clonotype was observed at least ten times. The chain employs TRBV3-1 and TRBJ2-5; D call uncertain. Germline V gives CDR1 LGHDT, CDR2 YNNKEL (reference sequence). The CDR3 sequence is 11 residues long. Trimming stripped 2 bases from V and 7 bases from J, with 5 bases between. The CDR3 sequence is CASSQSGTQYF. CDR3 sequence (DNA): TGTGCCAGCAGCCAATCTGGGACCCAGTACTTC.

This clonotype was detected only a few times. The chain links TRBV6-6 to TRBJ1-1, with D uncertain. There are 15 residues in the CDR3. The ends were cut back, 0 bases at V and 2 bases at J, with 10 bases in the middle. From germline, CDR1 is MNHNY and CDR2 SVGAGI (reference sequence). The CDR3 DNA reads TGTGCCAGCAGTTACTCGCGGGAGCGAAACACTGAAGCTTTCTTT. Protein product: CASSYSRERNTEAFF.

This clonotype occurred many times. The rearrangement links TRBV3-1 to TRBJ1-5, with 8 nucleotides matching TRBD1. The CDR3 covers 15 residues. Looked up from germline, CDR1 is LGHDT and CDR2 is YNNKEL (reference sequence). Trimming removed 1 base from V and 9 bases from J; junction bases left unmatched: 8. The CDR3 region is CASSQGGQGLGPQHF. The DNA of the CDR3 is TGTGCCAGCAGCCAAGGTGGACAGGGCCTCGGGCCCCAGCATTTT.

The chain has TRBV30 and TRBJ2-7; 9 bases match TRBD1. Germline CDR1 reads GTSNPN; CDR2 reads SVGIG (reference sequence). V lost 2 bases to trimming and J lost 3 bases; unmatched junction nucleotides: 2. CDR3 size: 13 residues. CDR3 sequence reads: CAWSKGQGYEQYF. Here the CDR3 DNA reads TGTGCCTGGAGTAAGGGACAGGGCTACGAGCAGTACTTC. Based on the CDR3 plus reference TRBV30 and TRBJ2-7, the full variable domain is SQTIHQWPATLVQPVGSPLSLECTVEGTSNPNLYWYRQAAGRGLQLLFYSVGIGQISSEVPQNLSASRPQDRQFILSSKKLLLSDSGFYLCAWSKGQGYEQYFGPGTRLTVT.

This clonotype occurred a few times. The chain combines TRBV20-1 with TRBJ2-1; 10 positions agree with TRBD2. Unmatched junction bases numbered 10, after V lost 7 bases and J lost 7 bases. The V gene's germline CDR1 is DFQATT and CDR2 SNEGSKA (reference sequence). The CDR3 sequence is 14 residues long. CDR3 nucleotide sequence: TGCAGTGGACGAGCGGGAGGGCCCGGTAATGAGCAGTTCTTC. It yields the protein CSGRAGGPGNEQFF.